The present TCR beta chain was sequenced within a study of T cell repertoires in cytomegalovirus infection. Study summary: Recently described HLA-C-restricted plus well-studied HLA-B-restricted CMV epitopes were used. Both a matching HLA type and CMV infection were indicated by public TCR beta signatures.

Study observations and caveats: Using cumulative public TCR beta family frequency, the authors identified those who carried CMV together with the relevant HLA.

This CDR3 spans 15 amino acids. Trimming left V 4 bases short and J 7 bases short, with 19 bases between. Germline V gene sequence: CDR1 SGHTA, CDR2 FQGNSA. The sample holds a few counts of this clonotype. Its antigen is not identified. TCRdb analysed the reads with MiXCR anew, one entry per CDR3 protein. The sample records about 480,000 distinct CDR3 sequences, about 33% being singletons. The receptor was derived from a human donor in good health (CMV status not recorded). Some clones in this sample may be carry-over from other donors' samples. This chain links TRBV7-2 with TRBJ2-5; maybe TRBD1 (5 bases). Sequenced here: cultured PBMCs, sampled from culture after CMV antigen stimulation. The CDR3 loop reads CASSSGRQYQGTQYF. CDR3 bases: TGTGCCAGCAGCTCAGGGCGACAGTACCAGGGGACCCAGTACTTC.